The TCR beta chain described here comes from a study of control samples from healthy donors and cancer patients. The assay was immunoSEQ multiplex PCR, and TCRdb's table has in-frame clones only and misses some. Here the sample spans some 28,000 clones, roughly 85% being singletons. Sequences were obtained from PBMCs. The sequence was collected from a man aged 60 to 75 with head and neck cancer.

This chain's CDR3 is CASRGLAGGRNEQFF. The CDR3 nucleotides read TGTGCCAGCAGGGGACTAGCGGGAGGTCGTAATGAGCAGTTCTTC. The rearrangement joins TRBV2 to TRBJ2-1; TRBD2 matches 15 bases. V was clipped by 6 bases and J by 7 bases; unmatched bases: 4. The V gene's germline CDR1 is SNHLY and CDR2 FYNNEI. The CDR3 totals 15 residues.